This is a list of T cell receptor beta chains from one sample in a study of T cells in Graves' hyperthyroidism and ophthalmopathy. TCRdb redid the calling of the multiplex PCR reads with MiXCR, one entry per CDR3 protein. In the table there are under 300,000 distinct CDR3 sequences, roughly 13% of which are singletons. The specimen was blood. These receptors originate from a woman aged 40 to 50 with Graves' hyperthyroidism. Both conserved end residues are part of each CDR3. Fields, in order: clone size, V gene, J gene, D gene, CDR3 protein, CDR3 DNA. The D gene is left open where the match is weak. Rows may omit the clone size; those that give it use once, few, many or a size class.

abundance: -
v_gene: TRBV9
j_gene: TRBJ2-3
d_gene: -
CDR3aa: CASSPMRGDTQYF
CDR3nt: TGTGCCAGCAGCCCCATGAGGGGGGATACGCAGTATTTT

abundance: -
v_gene: TRBV28
j_gene: TRBJ1-2
d_gene: -
CDR3aa: CASSSKQLRGYTF
CDR3nt: TGTGCCAGCAGTTCCAAGCAGCTCCGTGGCTACACCTTC

abundance: many
v_gene: TRBV27
j_gene: TRBJ1-5
d_gene: -
CDR3aa: CASSFDSYNQPQHF
CDR3nt: TGTGCCAGCAGTTTCGACAGCTACAATCAGCCCCAGCATTTT

abundance: many
v_gene: TRBV7-9
j_gene: TRBJ2-5
d_gene: TRBD1
CDR3aa: CASSPRGTGETQYF
CDR3nt: TGTGCCAGCAGCCCGAGGGGGACAGGGGAGACCCAGTACTTC

abundance: many
v_gene: TRBV20-1
j_gene: TRBJ2-7
d_gene: -
CDR3aa: CSARDGGTRTAYEQYF
CDR3nt: TGCAGTGCTAGAGATGGCGGGACAAGGACCGCATACGAGCAGTACTTC

abundance: few
v_gene: TRBV19
j_gene: TRBJ1-2
d_gene: -
CDR3aa: CASSYRGGGYGYTF
CDR3nt: TGTGCCAGTAGCTACCGGGGAGGGGGATATGGCTACACCTTC

abundance: -
v_gene: TRBV12-3/TRBV12-4
j_gene: TRBJ2-5
d_gene: -
CDR3aa: CASSLEGGRGTQYF
CDR3nt: TGTGCCAGCAGTTTAGAGGGTGGGCGCGGGACCCAGTACTTC

abundance: -
v_gene: TRBV24-1
j_gene: TRBJ1-4
d_gene: -
CDR3aa: CATSDLPGAGKSEKLFF
CDR3nt: TGTGCCACCAGTGATTTGCCAGGGGCCGGGAAGAGTGAAAAACTGTTTTTT

abundance: many
v_gene: TRBV6-5
j_gene: TRBJ2-7
d_gene: -
CDR3aa: CASSYSLASAYEQYF
CDR3nt: TGTGCCAGCAGTTATAGTCTAGCGTCAGCCTACGAGCAGTACTTC

abundance: many
v_gene: TRBV20-1
j_gene: TRBJ2-1
d_gene: TRBD2
CDR3aa: CSARRTSGSNEQFF
CDR3nt: TGCAGTGCTAGGCGGACTAGCGGGAGTAATGAGCAGTTCTTC

abundance: many
v_gene: TRBV7-9
j_gene: TRBJ2-5
d_gene: -
CDR3aa: CASSNGGANQETQYF
CDR3nt: TGTGCCAGCAGCAACGGGGGAGCCAATCAAGAGACCCAGTACTTC

abundance: many
v_gene: TRBV2
j_gene: TRBJ2-7
d_gene: TRBD1
CDR3aa: CASSEGTGGGYEQYF
CDR3nt: TGTGCCAGCAGTGAAGGAACAGGGGGCGGGTACGAGCAGTACTTC

abundance: many
v_gene: TRBV6-1
j_gene: TRBJ1-5
d_gene: TRBD1
CDR3aa: CASSYGQGAGQPQHF
CDR3nt: TGTGCCAGCAGTTACGGTCAGGGGGCGGGGCAGCCCCAGCATTTT

abundance: few
v_gene: TRBV14
j_gene: TRBJ2-2
d_gene: -
CDR3aa: CASVQGSGTGELFF
CDR3nt: TGTGCCAGTGTTCAGGGTTCGGGCACCGGGGAGCTGTTTTTT

abundance: -
v_gene: TRBV18
j_gene: TRBJ2-5
d_gene: TRBD2
CDR3aa: CASQLGLAGSQETQYF
CDR3nt: TGTGCCAGCCAGCTAGGACTAGCGGGGTCCCAAGAGACCCAGTACTTC

abundance: many
v_gene: TRBV5-1
j_gene: TRBJ1-4
d_gene: TRBD1
CDR3aa: CASSPGTGRATNEKLFF
CDR3nt: TGCGCCAGCAGCCCCGGGACAGGGAGGGCAACTAATGAAAAACTGTTTTTT

abundance: -
v_gene: TRBV29-1
j_gene: TRBJ1-4
d_gene: TRBD1
CDR3aa: CSVDFLGTGGEELFF
CDR3nt: TGCAGCGTTGATTTTTTGGGGACAGGCGGGGAAGAACTGTTTTTT

abundance: many
v_gene: TRBV28
j_gene: TRBJ2-3
d_gene: TRBD2
CDR3aa: CASSYSGMSDTQYF
CDR3nt: TGTGCCAGCAGCTATAGCGGGATGTCAGATACGCAGTATTTT

abundance: many
v_gene: TRBV28
j_gene: TRBJ1-2
d_gene: -
CDR3aa: CASSLQDRNYGYTF
CDR3nt: TGTGCCAGCAGTCTCCAGGACAGAAACTATGGCTACACCTTC

abundance: many
v_gene: TRBV11-2
j_gene: TRBJ2-5
d_gene: -
CDR3aa: CASSLALGETQYF
CDR3nt: TGTGCCAGCAGCTTAGCGTTGGGAGAGACCCAGTACTTC

abundance: many
v_gene: TRBV11-2
j_gene: TRBJ2-1
d_gene: TRBD2
CDR3aa: CASSLWGASGMVNEQFF
CDR3nt: TGTGCCAGCAGCTTGTGGGGGGCTAGCGGGATGGTGAATGAGCAGTTCTTC

abundance: -
v_gene: TRBV3-1
j_gene: TRBJ2-1
d_gene: TRBD1
CDR3aa: CASSQPQGQGYNEQFF
CDR3nt: TGTGCCAGCAGCCAACCTCAGGGACAGGGGTACAATGAGCAGTTCTTC

abundance: many
v_gene: TRBV14
j_gene: TRBJ1-6
d_gene: -
CDR3aa: CASSLKTGAWDSPLHF
CDR3nt: TGTGCCAGCAGCCTGAAGACCGGAGCCTGGGATTCACCCCTCCACTTT

abundance: many
v_gene: TRBV7-9
j_gene: TRBJ1-1
d_gene: -
CDR3aa: CASSLMGVRTEAFF
CDR3nt: TGTGCCAGCAGCTTAATGGGTGTGAGGACTGAAGCTTTCTTT

abundance: -
v_gene: TRBV30
j_gene: TRBJ2-7
d_gene: -
CDR3aa: CAWSVGSGLTSYEQYF
CDR3nt: TGTGCCTGGAGTGTAGGTAGCGGACTTACCTCCTACGAGCAGTACTTC

abundance: many
v_gene: TRBV7-6
j_gene: TRBJ1-5
d_gene: -
CDR3aa: CASSLVYSNQPQHF
CDR3nt: TGTGCCAGCAGCCTGGTATATAGCAATCAGCCCCAGCATTTT

abundance: many
v_gene: TRBV29-1
j_gene: TRBJ2-1
d_gene: -
CDR3aa: CSVFRQLGNEQFF
CDR3nt: TGCAGCGTATTCAGACAGTTAGGGAATGAGCAGTTCTTC

abundance: -
v_gene: TRBV19
j_gene: TRBJ2-3
d_gene: -
CDR3aa: CASTPGGPIDTQYF
CDR3nt: TGTGCCAGTACCCCCGGGGGGCCGATAGATACGCAGTATTTT

abundance: -
v_gene: TRBV18
j_gene: TRBJ1-6
d_gene: -
CDR3aa: CASSLDQGSPLHF
CDR3nt: TGTGCCAGCTCACTCGATCAGGGTTCACCCCTCCACTTT

abundance: many
v_gene: TRBV6-1
j_gene: TRBJ2-5
d_gene: TRBD2
CDR3aa: CASNAGVRETQYF
CDR3nt: TGTGCCAGCAACGCGGGAGTGAGGGAGACCCAGTACTTC

abundance: many
v_gene: TRBV6-5
j_gene: TRBJ2-7
d_gene: -
CDR3aa: CASSYNRHSYEQYF
CDR3nt: TGTGCCAGCAGTTATAACAGGCATTCCTACGAGCAGTACTTC

abundance: -
v_gene: TRBV19
j_gene: TRBJ2-7
d_gene: TRBD2
CDR3aa: CASSRLAGHTEQYF
CDR3nt: TGTGCCAGTAGTAGACTAGCGGGTCATACCGAGCAGTACTTC

abundance: many
v_gene: TRBV5-1
j_gene: TRBJ1-2
d_gene: -
CDR3aa: CASSLTEPRGYTF
CDR3nt: TGCGCCAGCAGCTTGACAGAACCTCGCGGCTACACCTTC

abundance: many
v_gene: TRBV7-2
j_gene: TRBJ2-3
d_gene: TRBD2
CDR3aa: CASSGIAGVGTDTQYF
CDR3nt: TGTGCCAGCAGCGGTATAGCGGGAGTCGGCACAGATACGCAGTATTTT

abundance: -
v_gene: TRBV28
j_gene: TRBJ2-7
d_gene: -
CDR3aa: CASSFLSDGGIYEQYF
CDR3nt: TGTGCCAGCAGTTTCCTCTCGGACGGAGGAATCTACGAGCAGTACTTC

abundance: many
v_gene: TRBV2
j_gene: TRBJ2-1
d_gene: TRBD2
CDR3aa: CASRAGLARYNEQFF
CDR3nt: TGTGCCAGCAGGGCCGGACTAGCGAGATACAATGAGCAGTTCTTC

abundance: -
v_gene: TRBV20-1
j_gene: TRBJ1-1
d_gene: TRBD1
CDR3aa: CSASGGSAEAFF
CDR3nt: TGCAGTGCTTCAGGGGGATCGGCGGAAGCTTTCTTT

abundance: many
v_gene: TRBV2
j_gene: TRBJ1-1
d_gene: -
CDR3aa: CASSEPRLNTEAFF
CDR3nt: TGTGCCAGCAGTGAGCCTCGGCTGAACACTGAAGCTTTCTTT